Shown below are 14 T cell receptor beta chains from a single sample sequenced in a study of neurological immune-mediated disorders (dated by TCRdb to about 2019). Library preparation employed 5' RACE. TCRdb shows the sequencer as Illumina HiSeq 2500. In-frame beta chains were kept once TCRdb had trimmed the public reads at Q25 with fastp and called clones with MiXCR. Every entry covers one CDR3 protein and lists the most common genes and DNA from its rows. The sample table records 55,000 to 65,000 distinct CDR3 sequences; roughly 3.5% of these occur just once. The biggest ten clones account for under 2.5% of the sample. What was sequenced was PBMCs. All receptors derive from a woman aged 45 to 65 with multiple sclerosis.

Notes on this clonotype: Relative to the germline gene, one junction end is altered; a read error may explain this. The chain employs TRBV5-4 and TRBJ1-5, with D possibly TRBD1 on 5 matching bases. Germline V gives CDR1 SGHNT, CDR2 YYREEE (reference sequence). The CDR3 is made up of 13 amino acids. In nucleotides, the CDR3 is TGTGCCAGCAGGGCCGGGACGGCAGGCCCCCAGAATTTT. Protein sequence: CASRAGTAGPQNF.

This clonotype was seen repeatedly, ten times or more. DNA for the CDR3: TGTGCCAGCAGCGTTGGGGGTCCCTCCTACGAGCAGTACTTC. It specifies CASSVGGPSYEQYF. V and J are TRBV7-9 and TRBJ2-7, with D perhaps TRBD1 or TRBD2 (5 bases each). Per germline, CDR1 SEHNR and CDR2 FQNEAQ (reference sequence). V was shortened by 5 bases and J by 0 bases, with 11 bases between the two germline ends. There are 14 residues in the CDR3. The whole variable domain, filled in from reference TRBV7-9 and TRBJ2-7, reads DTGVSQNPRHKITKRGQNVTFRCDPISEHNRLYWYRQTLGQGPEFLTYFQNEAQLEKSRLLSDRFSAERPKGSFSTLEIQRTEQGDSAMYLCASSVGGPSYEQYFGPGTRLTVT.

This clonotype came up many times. V is TRBV10-3 and J is TRBJ2-3, with TRBD2 identical over 11 bases. The CDR3 has 18 amino acids. J was trimmed by 1 base and V by 5 bases; bases with no gene match: 11. Germline V CDR1 and CDR2: ENHRY, SYGVKD. The CDR3 region is CAISLLAGDPNRTDTQYF. The DNA of the CDR3 is TGTGCCATCAGTCTACTAGCGGGAGACCCAAACCGCACAGATACGCAGTATTTT.

Turning to this clonotype: A single base separates this from a much larger clone, so it may be a read error. The missing conserved phenylalanine or tryptophan at the end of this CDR3 makes a read error likely. The chain combines TRBV6-6 with TRBJ2-3; D may correspond to TRBD1 or TRBD2 (6 bases each). There are 16 residues in the CDR3. V shed 2 bases and J shed 1 base, with 13 bases lying between them. Germline V gives CDR1 MNHNY, CDR2 SVGAGI (reference sequence). This chain's CDR3 is CASSYRGLERTDTQYI. Here the CDR3 DNA reads TGTGCCAGCAGTTACCGGGGGCTGGAACGCACAGATACGCAGTATATT.

This clonotype was recorded many times. J is TRBJ2-5 and V is TRBV9; the match to TRBD2 covers 7 bases. V was clipped by 0 bases and J by 6 bases; unmatched bases: 5. Germline CDR1 reads SGDLS; CDR2 reads YYNGEE. The CDR3 is made up of 14 amino acids. The CDR3 sequence is CASSVGGSGKTQYF. The CDR3, as DNA: TGTGCCAGCAGCGTAGGCGGGAGCGGGAAGACCCAGTACTTC.

This clonotype was picked up many times. The gene calls are TRBV4-3 and TRBJ2-3, with 7 bases aligning to TRBD1. This CDR3 comprises 15 residues. V lost 5 bases to trimming and J lost 3 bases; unmatched junction nucleotides: 8. CDR1 is LGHNA and CDR2 is YSLEER in the germline V gene. CDR3 sequence reads: CASSIHGTDTDTQYF. DNA of the CDR3: TGCGCCAGCAGCATCCACGGGACAGATACAGATACGCAGTATTTT.

This clonotype has a handful of counts. This rearrangement joins TRBV7-2 to TRBJ2-1; D call uncertain. The length of the CDR3 is 15 residues. Germline V lookup: CDR1 SGHTA, CDR2 FQGNSA. The V and J ends lost 0 bases and 7 bases respectively, with 13 bases between them. Here the CDR3 reads CASSLALVVANEQFF. CDR3 coding DNA: TGTGCCAGCAGCTTAGCGCTGGTGGTGGCAAATGAGCAGTTCTTC.

The V and J genes are TRBV11-3 and TRBJ2-1; D is uncertain. Germline V gene lookup returns CDR1 SGHNT and CDR2 YENEEA. The V end was cut by 0 bases, the J end by 12 bases, with 15 bases between. CDR3 length equals 14 residues. This chain's CDR3 is CASSLDSSALGQFF. In DNA form, the CDR3 reads TGTGCCAGCAGCTTAGATAGTTCAGCTTTGGGGCAGTTCTTC.

This clonotype was recorded at least ten times. V gene TRBV7-9 combines with J gene TRBJ2-5; possible D gene TRBD2, 5 bases. Germline CDR1 is SEHNR and CDR2 is FQNEAQ (reference sequence). The CDR3 totals 14 residues. The V gene lost 4 bases and the J gene lost 2 bases, with 11 bases spanning the gap. CDR3 region: CASSSRTGQETQYF. The CDR3 coding sequence is TGTGCCAGCAGCTCCCGGACTGGGCAAGAGACCCAGTACTTC.

This clonotype was seen at least ten times. The V gene is TRBV20-1, the J gene TRBJ1-2; D is perhaps TRBD1 (5 bases). Trimming took 4 bases from V and 0 from J, leaving 6 bases between them. Germline-derived CDR1 and CDR2 are DFQATT and SNEGSKA (reference sequence). This CDR3 spans 12 amino acids. The CDR3 here is CSATGTNYGYTF. CDR3 nucleotides: TGCAGTGCTACAGGGACTAACTATGGCTACACCTTC.

Many counts were recorded for this clonotype. This sequence joins TRBV5-1 and TRBJ2-1; D tentatively reads TRBD1 or TRBD2 (5 bases each). Trimming pared 3 bases from V and 13 bases from J, leaving 11 bases between. The CDR3 covers 11 residues. The germline gives CDR1 SGHRS, CDR2 YFSETQ. The CDR3 is CASSWGGLQFF. For the CDR3, the DNA is TGCGCCAGCAGCTGGGGCGGACTCCAGTTCTTC. Using reference TRBV5-1 and TRBJ2-1 for the parts outside the CDR3, the full variable domain is KAGVTQTPRYLIKTRGQQVTLSCSPISGHRSVSWYQQTPGQGLQFLFEYFSETQRNKGNFPGRFSGRQFSNSRSEMNVSTLELGDSALYLCASSWGGLQFFGPGTRLTVL.

This clonotype came up many times. A much larger clone is a single base away; this may be a read error. The rearrangement uses TRBV20-1 and TRBJ1-6; perhaps TRBD1 as D (6 bases). The CDR3 covers 14 residues. Germline V gene lookup returns CDR1 DFQATT and CDR2 SNEGSKA (reference sequence). V was trimmed by 6 bases and J by 10 bases, leaving 19 bases between them. CDR3 DNA sequence: TGCAGTGCCCCCCTGGGAAAGGGGGGATCACCCCTCCACTTT. It is translated as CSAPLGKGGSPLHF.

This clonotype was counted many times. The chain has TRBV5-6 and TRBJ1-1; no reliable D call. V was shortened by 2 bases and J by 0 bases, with 2 bases between the two germline ends. The CDR3 consists of 12 residues. The germline CDR1 and CDR2 sequences are SGHDT and YYEEEE. The CDR3 nucleotides are TGTGCCAGCAGCTTTGTGAACACTGAAGCTTTCTTT. This sequence encodes CASSFVNTEAFF.

This clonotype was counted many times. The chain carries TRBV5-1 and TRBJ2-5, with TRBD2 identical over 13 bases. After removal of 2 bases from V and 4 bases from J, the junction contained 2 bases not matched to a gene. From germline, CDR1 is SGHRS and CDR2 YFSETQ. This CDR3 is 15 amino acids long. DNA of the CDR3: TGCGCCAGCAGCTTCGGACTAGCGGGAGTAGAGACCCAGTACTTC. As protein: CASSFGLAGVETQYF.